This entry lists 26 T cell receptor beta chains sequenced from one sample in a study of lymphopenia after photon versus proton radiotherapy. Here immunoSEQ multiplex PCR was the method, and the copy in TCRdb shows in-frame clones only, minus some. The sample shows about 30,000 clones, over 85% of them seen only once. Sequencing used peripheral blood, obtained from a patient treated with photon-based radiotherapy. These receptors originate from a woman aged 45-60 years with cholangiocarcinoma.

This rearrangement joins TRBV7-9 to TRBJ2-3; 14 positions match TRBD2. There are 13 residues in the CDR3. The ends lost 4 bases at V and 14 bases at J; junction bases unmatched: 5. Germline CDR1 reads SEHNR; CDR2 reads FQNEAQ (reference sequence). The CDR3 region has the DNA TGTGCCAGCAGCTCGGGACTAGCGGGGGTGGTGTATTTT. Translation: CASSSGLAGVVYF.

Regarding this clone: The sample holds other DNA sequences that translate to the same CDR3. The CDR3 DNA is TGTGCCAGCAGCTCTCGGACAGGGTGGGGTGAGGGCTACACCTTC. It specifies CASSSRTGWGEGYTF. The chain is built from TRBV7-9 and TRBJ1-2; TRBD1 agrees at 8 bases. V lost 4 bases to trimming and J lost 8 bases; unmatched junction nucleotides: 12. The CDR3 contains 15 residues. The germline CDR1 and CDR2 sequences are SEHNR and FQNEAQ (reference sequence).

The chain uses TRBV7-2 and TRBJ1-2; D gene unclear. In germline, CDR1 is SGHTA, CDR2 FQGNSA. V was clipped by 4 bases and J by 4 bases, with 7 bases between them. CDR3 length: 12 amino acids. CDR3 sequence reads: CASSSQSYGYTF. The CDR3 DNA reads as TGTGCCAGCAGCTCCCAAAGCTATGGCTACACCTTC.

The rearrangement joins TRBV6-1 to TRBJ1-1; D uncertain. Trimming cost V 7 bases and J 0 bases, with 12 bases left between them. CDR3 length: 14 residues. CDR1 MNHNS and CDR2 SASEGT come from the germline V gene. As DNA, the CDR3 is TGTGCCAGCAATCCCCGAGCCCTGAACACTGAAGCTTTCTTT. Translated, it gives CASNPRALNTEAFF.

The chain uses TRBV5-1 and TRBJ2-5; the D is unclear. The CDR3 totals 15 residues. Trimming took 4 bases from V and 5 from J, leaving 18 bases between them. CDR1 and CDR2 (germline): SGHRS, YFSETQ. This chain's CDR3 is CASSPIEVVDETQYF. Written as DNA, the CDR3 is TGCGCCAGCAGCCCCATAGAGGTGGTGGACGAGACCCAGTACTTC.

The chain joins TRBV6-1 to TRBJ2-7; 10 nucleotides align to TRBD2. Germline loops: CDR1 MNHNS, CDR2 SASEGT. The V and J ends lost 7 bases and 9 bases, in that order; junction bases with no gene match: 9. The CDR3 is 13 residues long. The CDR3 DNA sequence: TGTGCCAGCAACGAAGGAAGCGGGGGGGGGCAGTACTTC. Amino acid sequence: CASNEGSGGGQYF.

This sequence joins TRBV10-3 and TRBJ1-1, with 10 bases matching TRBD1. V lost 8 bases to trimming and J lost 0 bases; unmatched junction nucleotides: 6. From germline, CDR1 is ENHRY and CDR2 SYGVKD. The CDR3 consists of 15 residues. The CDR3 is CAIRDRGTLNTEAFF. For the CDR3, the DNA is TGTGCCATCCGGGACAGGGGTACTTTGAACACTGAAGCTTTCTTT.

The V and J genes are TRBV19 and TRBJ2-2; possible D gene TRBD1, 5 bases. The CDR3 consists of 14 residues. CDR1 and CDR2 from the germline V gene are LNHDA and SQIVND (reference sequence). Between the trimmed V and J ends, which lost 0 bases and 10 bases, there was a span of 12 bases. In DNA, the CDR3 is TGTGCCAGTAGTATAGATCGGACACCCGCGGAGCTGTTTTTT. It specifies CASSIDRTPAELFF.

This clone has just one count. This sequence joins TRBV7-2 and TRBJ2-7; 7 positions match TRBD1. The V gene's germline CDR1 is SGHTA and CDR2 FQGNSA. The CDR3 extends over 14 amino acids. Trimming cost V 4 bases and J 4 bases; bases outside gene matches: 7. CDR3 loop: CASSSQGSAYEQYF. CDR3 sequence (DNA): TGTGCCAGCAGCTCACAGGGGTCGGCGTACGAGCAGTACTTC. The whole variable domain, remainder taken from reference TRBV7-2 and TRBJ2-7, is GAGVSQSPSNKVTEKGKDVELRCDPISGHTALYWYRQSLGQGLEFLIYFQGNSAPDKSGLPSDRFSAERTGGSVSTLTIQRTQQEDSAVYLCASSSQGSAYEQYFGPGTRLTVT.

This chain uses TRBV19 with TRBJ2-1; 11 nucleotides match TRBD2. The J segment lost 6 bases and the V segment lost 6 bases, leaving 4 bases of the junction unmatched. The CDR3 consists of 14 residues. Germline loops: CDR1 LNHDA, CDR2 SQIVND (reference sequence). CDR3 bases: TGTGCCAGTAGCTTAGCGGGGGGGCCCAATGAGCAGTTCTTC. It yields the protein CASSLAGGPNEQFF.

The chain has TRBV7-2 and TRBJ1-2; 8 bases map to TRBD1. This CDR3 is 18 amino acids long. Germline CDR1 reads SGHTA; CDR2 reads FQGNSA. V gave up 5 bases and J gave up 2 bases; unmatched junction bases: 16. DNA for the CDR3: TGTGCCAGCAGCCGCGTTAATACCGGGACAGGAGGGAACTATGGCTACACCTTC. It specifies CASSRVNTGTGGNYGYTF. Full variable domain (outside the CDR3, taken from reference TRBV7-2 and TRBJ1-2): GAGVSQSPSNKVTEKGKDVELRCDPISGHTALYWYRQSLGQGLEFLIYFQGNSAPDKSGLPSDRFSAERTGGSVSTLTIQRTQQEDSAVYLCASSRVNTGTGGNYGYTFGSGTRLTVV.

V usage is TRBV10-3 and J usage is TRBJ1-1, with D unclear. There are 16 residues in the CDR3. Germline V gene sequence: CDR1 ENHRY, CDR2 SYGVKD. Trimming took 4 bases from V and 4 from J, leaving 19 bases between them. CDR3 DNA: TGTGCCATCAGTGCAGTCCGCTCGATAGAGGGCACTGAAGCTTTCTTT. This sequence encodes CAISAVRSIEGTEAFF.

The rearrangement uses TRBV6-7 and TRBJ1-1, with 9 bases aligning to TRBD1. TRBV6-7 is known as an ORF, though its function is uncertain. The CDR3 extends over 15 amino acids. V trimming: 2 bases; J trimming: 11 bases; junction bases outside the gene matches: 12. As DNA, the CDR3 is TGTGCCAGCAGTTACCCCATCGACAGGGGGGGGGAGGCTTTCTTT. Translation gives CASSYPIDRGGEAFF.

This rearrangement joins TRBV19 to TRBJ2-5, with a tentative D call TRBD1 (7 bases). The CDR3 covers 15 residues. CDR1 and CDR2 from the germline V gene are LNHDA and SQIVND (reference sequence). V was clipped by 8 bases and J by 1 base, with 17 bases between them. The CDR3 here is CASGKGAGIQETQYF. The CDR3, as DNA: TGTGCCAGTGGGAAGGGGGCGGGGATCCAAGAGACCCAGTACTTC.

The CDR3 DNA follows: TGTGCCAGCAGTCCGATACACCTCGAGCAGTACTTC. It codes for CASSPIHLEQYF. This sequence joins TRBV5-5 and TRBJ2-7; the D is unclear. V lost 5 bases and J lost 6, with 12 bases in between. The CDR3 covers 12 residues. Germline V gene sequence: CDR1 SGHKS, CDR2 YYEKEE (reference sequence).

The V call is TRBV2, the J call TRBJ1-1; D is possibly TRBD1 (6 bases). The CDR3 runs to 13 residues. V lost 10 bases to trimming and J lost 3 bases, with 15 bases between them. Germline assignment: CDR1 SNHLY and CDR2 FYNNEI. The CDR3 sequence: CANAGDQDTEAFF. CDR3 DNA: TGTGCCAACGCAGGGGATCAGGACACTGAAGCTTTCTTT. The whole variable domain, filled in from reference TRBV2 and TRBJ1-1, reads EPEVTQTPSHQVTQMGQEVILRCVPISNHLYFYWYRQILGQKVEFLVSFYNNEISEKSEIFDDQFSVERPDGSNFTLKIRSTKLEDSAMYFCANAGDQDTEAFFGQGTRLTVV.

The chain recombines TRBV7-8 with TRBJ1-1, with 7 bases matching TRBD1. From germline, CDR1 is SGHVS and CDR2 FQNEAQ. J lost 4 bases, V lost 3 bases, and 5 bases had no gene match. This CDR3 is built from 14 residues. CDR3 sequence (DNA): TGTGCCAGCAGCTTTGACAGGGCGGGCACTGAAGCTTTCTTT. This sequence encodes CASSFDRAGTEAFF.

V is TRBV11-2 and J is TRBJ1-1, with D unresolved. CDR1 SGHAT and CDR2 FQNNGV come from the germline V gene. The CDR3 runs to 13 residues. V gave up 6 bases and J gave up 7 bases, with 15 bases separating them. CDR3 loop: CASRSLREDEAFF. The CDR3 DNA is TGTGCCAGCAGGTCACTTAGGGAGGATGAAGCTTTCTTT.

This clone appeared once. V usage is TRBV10-3 and J usage is TRBJ1-1, with a weak D call TRBD1 (5 bases). V lost 4 bases to trimming and J lost 9 bases, with 9 bases between them. The germline CDR1 and CDR2 sequences are ENHRY and SYGVKD. CDR3 length: 11 residues. The CDR3 region is CAISVEGQAFF. The CDR3, as DNA: TGTGCCATCAGTGTTGAGGGACAAGCTTTCTTT.

The rearrangement uses TRBV19 and TRBJ1-2; no clear D. V gave up 4 bases and J gave up 0 bases, with 12 bases separating them. The CDR3 totals 15 residues. Germline-derived CDR1 and CDR2 are LNHDA and SQIVND (reference sequence). CDR3 coding DNA: TGTGCCAGTAGTAACCGGGGAGTAACTAACTATGGCTACACCTTC. Translation gives CASSNRGVTNYGYTF.

This chain connects TRBV10-2 to TRBJ1-6; D is uncertain. Germline lookup yields CDR1 WSHSY and CDR2 SAAADI. The ends were cut back, 4 bases at V and 7 bases at J, with 11 bases in the middle. The length of the CDR3 is 14 residues. The CDR3 is CASSVGGRNSPLHF. The CDR3 coding sequence is TGCGCCAGCAGTGTAGGAGGAAGGAATTCACCCCTCCACTTT.

The J gene is TRBJ2-7, the V gene TRBV10-2; D gene uncertain. This CDR3 region has 15 residues. Trimming took 2 bases from V and 4 from J, leaving 15 bases between them. CDR1 and CDR2 from the germline V gene are WSHSY and SAAADI. CDR3 coding DNA: TGCGCCAGCAGTGAGGGACGGTCGACGCGGTACGAGCAGTACTTC. Protein: CASSEGRSTRYEQYF.

J is TRBJ2-3 and V is TRBV27; D gene ambiguous. The CDR3 runs 13 residues. CDR1 and CDR2 from the germline V gene are MNHEY and SMNVEV (reference sequence). The V and J ends lost 8 bases and 1 base respectively, with 10 bases between them. This CDR3 reads CASRRTGTDTQYF. The CDR3 DNA reads as TGTGCCAGCCGTAGAACGGGCACAGATACGCAGTATTTT.

J is TRBJ1-1 and V is TRBV5-4, with a tentative D call TRBD1 (5 bases). The CDR3 sequence is 14 residues long. Trimming shortened V by 4 bases and J by 3 bases, and 13 bases separated the two germline ends. Germline values: CDR1 SGHNT, CDR2 YYREEE (reference sequence). The CDR3: CASSGGLHYTEAFF. The DNA of the CDR3 is TGTGCCAGCAGCGGGGGACTCCACTACACTGAAGCTTTCTTT. The complete variable domain, with remaining parts taken from reference TRBV5-4 and TRBJ1-1, reads ETGVTQSPTHLIKTRGQQVTLRCSSQSGHNTVSWYQQALGQGPQFIFQYYREEENGRGNFPPRFSGLQFPNYSSELNVNALELDDSALYLCASSGGLHYTEAFFGQGTRLTVV.

The chain combines TRBV9 with TRBJ2-3; 8 nucleotides align to TRBD1. The CDR3 has 16 amino acids. J was trimmed by 1 base and V by 4 bases; bases with no gene match: 8. Germline V gives CDR1 SGDLS, CDR2 YYNGEE. The CDR3 loop reads CASSTDRGYGTDTQYF. In DNA form, the CDR3 reads TGTGCCAGCAGCACCGACAGGGGCTACGGCACAGATACGCAGTATTTT. The variable domain in full, completed from reference TRBV9 and TRBJ2-3, reads DSGVTQTPKHLITATGQRVTLRCSPRSGDLSVYWYQQSLDQGLQFLIQYYNGEERAKGNILERFSAQQFPDLHSELNLSSLELGDSALYFCASSTDRGYGTDTQYFGPGTRLTVL.

V is TRBV14 and J is TRBJ2-7, with D possibly being TRBD2 (7 bases). The CDR3 loop spans 16 amino acids. The germline CDR1 and CDR2 sequences are SGHDN and FVKESK. Trimming removed 0 bases at V and 3 bases at J, with 15 bases between. The CDR3 coding sequence is TGTGCCAGCAGCCAAGATCACCCAGGGGACTACTACGAGCAGTACTTC. Its protein product is CASSQDHPGDYYEQYF.